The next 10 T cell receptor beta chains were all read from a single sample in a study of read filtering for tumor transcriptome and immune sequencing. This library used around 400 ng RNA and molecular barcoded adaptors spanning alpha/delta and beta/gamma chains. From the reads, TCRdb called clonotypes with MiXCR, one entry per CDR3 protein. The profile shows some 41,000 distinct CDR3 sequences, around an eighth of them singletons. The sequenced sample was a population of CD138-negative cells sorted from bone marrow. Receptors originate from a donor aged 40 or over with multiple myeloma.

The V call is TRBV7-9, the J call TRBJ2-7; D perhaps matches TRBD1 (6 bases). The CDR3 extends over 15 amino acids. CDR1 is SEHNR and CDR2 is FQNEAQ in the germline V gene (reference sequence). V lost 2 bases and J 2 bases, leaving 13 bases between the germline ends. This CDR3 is CASSLIQQGPYEQYF. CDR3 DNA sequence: TGTGCCAGCAGCTTAATACAACAGGGCCCCTACGAGCAGTACTTC.

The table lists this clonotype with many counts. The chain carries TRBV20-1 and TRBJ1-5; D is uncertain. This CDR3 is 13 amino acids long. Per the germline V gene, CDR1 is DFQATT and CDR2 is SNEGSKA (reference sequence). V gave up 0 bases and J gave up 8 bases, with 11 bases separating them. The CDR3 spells CSARDPLDKPQHF. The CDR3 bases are TGCAGTGCTAGAGATCCCCTTGATAAGCCCCAGCATTTT.

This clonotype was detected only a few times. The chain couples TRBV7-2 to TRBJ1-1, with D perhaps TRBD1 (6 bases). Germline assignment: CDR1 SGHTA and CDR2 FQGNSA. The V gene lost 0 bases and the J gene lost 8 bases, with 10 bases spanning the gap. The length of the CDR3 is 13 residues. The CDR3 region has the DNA TGTGCCAGCAGCTTAGCCAACAGGGACGAAGCTTTCTTT. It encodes CASSLANRDEAFF. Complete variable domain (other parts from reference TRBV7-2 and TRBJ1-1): GAGVSQSPSNKVTEKGKDVELRCDPISGHTALYWYRQSLGQGLEFLIYFQGNSAPDKSGLPSDRFSAERTGGSVSTLTIQRTQQEDSAVYLCASSLANRDEAFFGQGTRLTVV.

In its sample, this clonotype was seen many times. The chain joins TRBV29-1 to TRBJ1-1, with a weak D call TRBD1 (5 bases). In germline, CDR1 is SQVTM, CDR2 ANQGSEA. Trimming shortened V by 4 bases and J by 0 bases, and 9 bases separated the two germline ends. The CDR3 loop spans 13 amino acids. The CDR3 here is CSVAGGLNTEAFF. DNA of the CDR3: TGCAGCGTTGCTGGGGGTTTGAACACTGAAGCTTTCTTT.

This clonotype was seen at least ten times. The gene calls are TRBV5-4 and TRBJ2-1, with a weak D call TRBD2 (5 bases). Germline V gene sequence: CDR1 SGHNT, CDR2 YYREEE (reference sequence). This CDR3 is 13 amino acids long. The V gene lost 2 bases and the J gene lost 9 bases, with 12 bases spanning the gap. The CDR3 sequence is CASSLESGSEQFF. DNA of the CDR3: TGTGCCAGCAGCTTAGAGTCGGGGAGTGAGCAGTTCTTC.

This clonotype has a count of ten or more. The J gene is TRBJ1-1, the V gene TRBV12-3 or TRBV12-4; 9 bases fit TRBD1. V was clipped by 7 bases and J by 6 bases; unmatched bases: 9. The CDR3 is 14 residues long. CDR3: CASKDRDRVSEAFF. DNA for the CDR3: TGTGCCAGCAAAGACCGGGACAGGGTATCTGAAGCTTTCTTT.

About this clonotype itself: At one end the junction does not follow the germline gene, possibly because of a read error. The DNA for the CDR3 is TGCAGCGCAACCCCCGGGACAGGGAGGGAAGCTCTCTTT. Protein: CSATPGTGREALF. This sequence joins TRBV29-1 and TRBJ1-1; 9 nucleotides match TRBD1. CDR3 length: 13 residues. CDR1 and CDR2 from the germline V gene are SQVTM and ANQGSEA. The variable domain in full, with the rest retrieved from reference TRBV29-1 and TRBJ1-1, is SAVISQKPSRDICQRGTSLTIQCQVDSQVTMMFWYRQQPGQSLTLIATANQGSEATYESGFVIDKFPISRPNLTFSTLTVSNMSPEDSSIYLCSATPGTGREALFGQGTRLTVV.

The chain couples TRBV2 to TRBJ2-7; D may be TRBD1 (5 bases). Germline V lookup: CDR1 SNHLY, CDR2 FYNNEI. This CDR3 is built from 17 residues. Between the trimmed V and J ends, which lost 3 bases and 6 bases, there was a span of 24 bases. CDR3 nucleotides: TGTGCCAGCAGTGACACTGGCAGGGCTAATTGGGCCTTCGAGCAGTACTTC. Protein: CASSDTGRANWAFEQYF.

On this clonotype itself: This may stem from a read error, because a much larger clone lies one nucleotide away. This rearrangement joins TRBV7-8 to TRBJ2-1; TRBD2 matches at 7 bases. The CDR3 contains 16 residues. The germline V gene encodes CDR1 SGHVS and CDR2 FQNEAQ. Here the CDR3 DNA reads TGTGCCAGCAGCTTAGCGGCGGGAGAACGCTACGATGAGCAGTTCTTC. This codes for CASSLAAGERYDEQFF.

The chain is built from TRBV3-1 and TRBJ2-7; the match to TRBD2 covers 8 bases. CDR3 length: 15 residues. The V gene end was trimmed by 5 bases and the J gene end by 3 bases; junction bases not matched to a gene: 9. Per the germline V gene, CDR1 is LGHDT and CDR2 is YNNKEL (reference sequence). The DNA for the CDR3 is TGTGCCAGCAGCGCGCCCACGAGCGGGAGCTACGAGCAGTACTTC. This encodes CASSAPTSGSYEQYF.